The rows below give T cell receptor beta chains drawn from one sample of a study of blood T cell repertoires in COVID-19. Profiling relied on immunoSEQ multiplex PCR, and the TCRdb table lists in-frame clones only, not all of them. The table has about 180,000 clones, 75% to 90% seen once; the top ten hold around 7%. Sequencing input: peripheral blood. These TCRs come from a woman aged 40 to 55 with COVID-19, enrolled during active disease. CDR3s include the opening cysteine and the closing phenylalanine or tryptophan.

j_call v_call cdr3_aa
TRBJ1-4 TRBV15 CATSRTRDRGEKLFF
TRBJ2-5 TRBV7-9 CASSPWLIAGGPETQYF
TRBJ2-5 TRBV11-2 CASSLLRGQETQYF
TRBJ2-2 TRBV29-1 CSAPGGPSTGELFF
TRBJ2-7 TRBV29-1 CSVEGLAVGGEQYF
TRBJ1-1 TRBV6-5 CVLLRAPFRNTEAFF
TRBJ2-7 TRBV19 CASTGQGPFESYEQYF
TRBJ1-2 TRBV19 CASSIKDRPNLFYGYTF
TRBJ2-2 TRBV27 CASRPTGRTGELFF
TRBJ2-7 TRBV4-1 CASSQDPGTALTYEQYF
TRBJ1-2 TRBV7-9 CASSLAWEGDYGYTF
TRBJ1-6 TRBV21-1 CASSKVSGQGGPNSPLHF
TRBJ1-5 TRBV12-3/TRBV12-4 CASTVTGRQPQHF
TRBJ2-7 TRBV5-1 CASSLSGGHEQYF
TRBJ1-3 TRBV19 CASSLSGQVLSGNTIYF
TRBJ1-6 TRBV3-1/TRBV3-2 CASSQGQGAALRTF
TRBJ1-2 TRBV24-1 CATSDPPSGYTF
TRBJ1-6 TRBV2 CASIEGGLGNSPLHF
TRBJ1-2 TRBV28 CASSSPRGGDSYGYTF
TRBJ1-2 TRBV5-1 CASSRTGGNYGYTF
TRBJ1-4 TRBV7-6 CASSLSGGMGEKLFF
TRBJ2-2 TRBV19 CASSMGTGGTGELFF
TRBJ1-2 TRBV5-4 CASSRQGPEGYGYTF
TRBJ2-7 TRBV7-2 CASSSRGASGGYEQYF
TRBJ2-3 TRBV6-5 CASRGQGGTDTQYF
TRBJ2-7 TRBV9 CASSAERWGGSSYEQYF
TRBJ2-3 TRBV3-1/TRBV3-2 CASSQGRGVADTQYF
TRBJ1-2 TRBV5-6 CASSLLRGGDYGYTF
TRBJ1-1 TRBV11-2 CASSSRGGNTEAFF